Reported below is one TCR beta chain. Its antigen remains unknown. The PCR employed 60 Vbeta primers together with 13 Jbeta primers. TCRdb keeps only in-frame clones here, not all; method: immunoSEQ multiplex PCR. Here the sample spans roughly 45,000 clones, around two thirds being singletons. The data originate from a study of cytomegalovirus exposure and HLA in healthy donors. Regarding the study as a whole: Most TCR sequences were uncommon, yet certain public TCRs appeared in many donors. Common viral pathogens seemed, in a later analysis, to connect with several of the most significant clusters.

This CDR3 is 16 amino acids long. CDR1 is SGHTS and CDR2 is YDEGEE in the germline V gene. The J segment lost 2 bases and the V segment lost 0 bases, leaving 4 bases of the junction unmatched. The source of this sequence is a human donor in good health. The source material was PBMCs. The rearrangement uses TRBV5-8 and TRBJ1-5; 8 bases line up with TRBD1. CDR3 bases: TGTGCCAGCAGCTTGGACTGGACAGGGCGCAATCAGCCCCAGCATTTT. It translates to CASSLDWTGRNQPQHF.